This T cell receptor (beta chain) stems from a study of cytomegalovirus exposure and HLA in healthy donors. The V and J ends lost 7 bases and 7 bases, in that order; junction bases with no gene match: 4. CDR1 and CDR2 (germline): MDHEN, SYDVKM. This CDR3 is built from 12 residues. Though nominally healthy at sampling, donors likely had unrecorded immune exposures. The PCR used 60 Vbeta and 13 Jbeta primers. Clones were read by immunoSEQ multiplex PCR, and TCRdb kept only the in-frame ones, dropping some. The sample has some 87,000 clones; around 76% are singletons. Sequencing was performed on PBMCs. The chain links TRBV28 to TRBJ1-5; 7 nucleotides match TRBD1. The TCR originated in a man in his late teens or twenties in good health and CMV-seropositive. CDR3 protein: CASNDRAQPQHF. CDR3 nucleotides: TGTGCCAGCAATGACAGGGCGCAGCCCCAGCATTTT.